The 9 T cell receptor beta chains given below trace back to one sample, sequenced in a study of blood T cell repertoires in COVID-19. The data were produced by immunoSEQ multiplex PCR, yet TCRdb's version contains in-frame clones alone and is incomplete. Here the sample spans around 480,000 clones, roughly 90% being singletons. Sequencing used PBMCs or T cells enriched from blood (not recorded which). Receptors were obtained from a woman aged 18-30 years who had recovered from COVID-19.

The chain uses TRBV3-1 (or the pseudogene TRBV3-2) and TRBJ2-7; no clear D gene. The V end was cut by 0 bases, the J end by 4 bases, with 7 bases between. The CDR3 is 13 residues long. From germline, CDR1 is LGHDT and CDR2 YNNKEL (reference sequence). CDR3 in DNA: TGTGCCAGCAGCCAAGACCCCATTTACGAGCAGTACTTC. Protein product: CASSQDPIYEQYF.

There are a few counts of this clone. This chain joins TRBV5-4 and TRBJ1-4; D gene uncertain. Germline V gives CDR1 SGHNT, CDR2 YYREEE (reference sequence). Trimming took off 4 bases at V and 6 bases at J, with 10 bases between the two ends. The CDR3 has 13 amino acids. The CDR3 sequence: CASSLGVDEKLFF. In DNA, the CDR3 is TGTGCCAGCAGCCTCGGGGTGGATGAAAAACTGTTTTTT.

The chain employs TRBV15 and TRBJ1-1, with D possibly TRBD1 on 6 matching bases. From germline, CDR1 is LNHNV and CDR2 YYDKDF (reference sequence). CDR3 size: 15 residues. Between the trimmed V and J ends, which lost 0 bases and 3 bases, there was a span of 11 bases. CDR3 region: CATSRDRAGDTEAFF. The CDR3 coding sequence is TGTGCCACCAGCAGAGATCGGGCAGGGGACACTGAAGCTTTCTTT.

This clone was recorded only once. The CDR3 region is CASSLVKVTSRGEQFF. The CDR3 DNA follows: TGTGCCAGCAGCTTAGTGAAAGTTACAAGCCGAGGTGAGCAGTTCTTC. V is TRBV7-9 and J is TRBJ2-1; D unresolved. CDR1 SEHNR and CDR2 FQNEAQ come from the germline V gene (reference sequence). Trimming removed 1 base from V and 9 bases from J, with 19 bases in between. This CDR3 region has 16 residues.

The J gene is TRBJ2-5, the V gene TRBV18; the D gene is possibly TRBD2 (6 bases). Trimming left V 4 bases short and J 5 bases short, with 14 bases between. The CDR3 has 14 amino acids. Germline CDR1 is KGHSH and CDR2 is LQKENI. This chain's CDR3 is CASSRILASETQYF. The CDR3 bases are TGTGCCAGCTCACGAATACTAGCCTCGGAGACCCAGTACTTC.

This sequence joins TRBV6-6 and TRBJ1-2; 9 nucleotides line up with TRBD1. J gave up 8 bases and V 2 bases, and 12 bases lay outside the gene matches. Germline CDR1 and CDR2: MNHNY and SVGAGI (reference sequence). The CDR3 totals 16 residues. The CDR3 protein is CASSYGSPGQGGGYTF. The DNA for the CDR3 is TGTGCCAGCAGTTACGGAAGCCCGGGACAGGGTGGAGGCTACACCTTC.

The chain employs TRBV6-5 and TRBJ1-1, with a weak D call TRBD1 (6 bases). With 7 bases removed from V and 5 bases from J, the gap between germline ends came to 14 bases. CDR3 length equals 13 residues. Germline CDR1 and CDR2: MNHEY and SVGAGI. CDR3 loop: CASTSNRATEAFF. As DNA, the CDR3 is TGTGCCAGCACCTCAAACAGGGCAACTGAAGCTTTCTTT.

This sequence joins TRBV30 and TRBJ2-7, with 9 bases fitting TRBD1. This CDR3 spans 15 amino acids. The ends lost 3 bases at V and 4 bases at J; junction bases unmatched: 10. Germline loops: CDR1 GTSNPN, CDR2 SVGIG (reference sequence). CDR3 in DNA: TGTGCCTGGAGATCGACAGGGGGAAAGGAGTACGAGCAGTACTTC. This encodes CAWRSTGGKEYEQYF.

The rearrangement links TRBV5-6 to TRBJ1-2; unclear D gene. The CDR3 covers 13 residues. Deletions cut 5 bases from V and 0 bases from J, with 8 bases between. Germline CDR1 and CDR2: SGHDT and YYEEEE. The CDR3 nucleotides are TGTGCCAGCAGGGCTGGCTCTAACTATGGCTACACCTTC. The encoded protein is CASRAGSNYGYTF.